Sequencing of this T cell receptor (beta chain) was carried out in a study of shared clonotypes between healthy human individuals. Overall study: Three plates each covered CD4 naive and memory; CD8 naive two, CD8 memory one.

TCRdb's table, derived via immunoSEQ multiplex PCR, lists solely in-frame clones and lacks some. The sample holds about 1.5 million clones; approximately 98% are singletons and the top ten take roughly 0.45%. Findings and limits, study-wide: The authors expected sequencing depth to affect clonotype sharing among donors. Despite large depth, rarefaction showed incomplete sorted-subset sequencing.

Between the trimmed V and J ends, which lost 0 bases and 5 bases, there was a span of 22 bases. The CDR3 extends over 18 amino acids. Germline CDR1 and CDR2: SGHNT and YENEEA. As for this clone: What it binds is not known.

Sequencing was done on a sample of naive CD4+ T cells sorted from blood. Subset in this sample: CD45RA+ positively selected. This sequence was found in a man aged 25 to 40 in good health. The chain couples TRBV11-3 to TRBJ2-5; D is uncertain. The CDR3 sequence is CASSLERIWAVGTETQYF. The DNA of the CDR3 is TGTGCCAGCAGCTTAGAGAGGATCTGGGCGGTGGGTACGGAGACCCAGTACTTC.